A single sample gave rise to the 23 T cell receptor beta chains below, sequenced in a study of shared clonotypes between healthy human individuals. Produced via immunoSEQ multiplex PCR; TCRdb's table is partial and in-frame only. The sample holds a few million clones, 93% seen once. Sequencing used naive CD4+ T cells from PBMCs. The subset denotes: CD45RA+ positively selected. All receptors come from a man in his late teens or twenties in good health. Some clones in this sample may be carry-over from other donors' samples.

V usage is TRBV20-1 and J usage is TRBJ2-3; the D gene is possibly TRBD2 (5 bases). This CDR3 is 11 amino acids long. Trimming took off 8 bases at V and 4 bases at J, with 10 bases between the two ends. In germline, CDR1 is DFQATT, CDR2 SNEGSKA (reference sequence). The CDR3 region is CSTGLADTQYF. For the CDR3, the DNA is TGCAGTACGGGGTTGGCAGATACGCAGTATTTT.

CDR3 nucleotide sequence: TGCGCCAGCAGTGTTCGTCAGGGTCACGAGCAGTACTTC. Translated, it gives CASSVRQGHEQYF. The chain couples TRBV10-1 to TRBJ2-7; possible D gene TRBD1, 5 bases. V dropped 4 bases and J dropped 5 bases, with 12 bases sitting between them. This CDR3 region has 13 residues. Germline V gives CDR1 WNHNN, CDR2 SYGVQD (reference sequence).

This chain connects TRBV10-3 to TRBJ2-7, with D perhaps matching TRBD2 (5 bases). Germline loops: CDR1 ENHRY, CDR2 SYGVKD. There are 15 residues in the CDR3. Trimming removed 4 bases at V and 5 bases at J, with 18 bases between. DNA of the CDR3: TGTGCCATCAGTGCGCGAGTAGCGACGATCCACGAGCAGTACTTC. Protein sequence: CAISARVATIHEQYF.

J is TRBJ2-7 and V is TRBV4-2, with 10 bases that match TRBD1. The junction had 12 bases not matched to a gene; V was cut back by 10 bases and J by 3 bases. Looked up from germline, CDR1 is LGHNA and CDR2 is YNFKEQ. This CDR3 contains 15 residues. CDR3 sequence reads: CATGTGAGMGYEQYF. The CDR3 coding sequence is TGTGCCACCGGGACAGGGGCCGGTATGGGCTACGAGCAGTACTTC.

This clone came up once. This chain links TRBV10-3 with TRBJ1-1, with unresolved D. Germline V gives CDR1 ENHRY, CDR2 SYGVKD. The CDR3 covers 13 residues. The V end lost 2 bases, the J end lost 10 bases, and 14 bases lay between the germline ends. The CDR3 reads CAISEPPSHAAFF. DNA for the CDR3: TGTGCCATCAGTGAGCCCCCTTCGCATGCAGCTTTCTTT.

This clone was counted a single time. The V gene is TRBV29-1, the J gene TRBJ2-1, with 7 positions matching TRBD2. This CDR3 contains 15 residues. Germline V gene data show CDR1 as SQVTM and CDR2 as ANQGSEA. Trimming cost V 6 bases and J 5 bases; bases outside gene matches: 13. The CDR3 nucleotides read TGCAGCGTCGATATGGCCCTGGGGGGGAACAATGAGCAGTTCTTC. Translated: CSVDMALGGNNEQFF.

The chain combines TRBV10-2 with TRBJ1-5; D possibly corresponds to TRBD1 (6 bases). The CDR3 extends over 14 amino acids. V lost 3 bases, J lost 2 bases, and 8 bases lay in between. Germline V gives CDR1 WSHSY, CDR2 SAAADI. In nucleotides, the CDR3 is TGCGCCAGCAGTGAAGCAGGGGGCAATCAGCCCCAGCATTTT. This translates into CASSEAGGNQPQHF.

The chain carries TRBV28 and TRBJ1-4; 8 positions match TRBD1. Germline-derived CDR1 and CDR2 are MDHEN and SYDVKM. The CDR3 runs to 14 residues. V dropped 6 bases and J dropped 4; count of bases not matched to a gene: 4. CDR3 sequence reads: CASRTGVRNEKLFF. The CDR3 DNA reads as TGTGCCAGCAGGACAGGGGTACGTAATGAAAAACTGTTTTTT. The full variable domain, its missing parts supplied by reference TRBV28 and TRBJ1-4, is DVKVTQSSRYLVKRTGEKVFLECVQDMDHENMFWYRQDPGLGLRLIYFSYDVKMKEKGDIPEGYSVSREKKERFSLILESASTNQTSMYLCASRTGVRNEKLFFGSGTQLSVL.

V usage is TRBV18 and J usage is TRBJ2-5; tentatively, D is TRBD1 (5 bases). CDR3 length: 13 residues. V was shortened by 4 bases and J by 4 bases, with 10 bases between the two germline ends. CDR1 and CDR2 (germline): KGHSH, LQKENI. In DNA, the CDR3 is TGTGCCAGCTCACAGGGGTCGGGAGAGACCCAGTACTTC. This encodes CASSQGSGETQYF.

The chain employs TRBV5-1 and TRBJ2-3; D unresolved. Trimming stripped 4 bases from V and 3 bases from J, with 9 bases between. The CDR3 contains 13 residues. Germline V gene lookup returns CDR1 SGHRS and CDR2 YFSETQ. The CDR3 region is CASSHGVTDTQYF. The CDR3 DNA reads as TGCGCCAGCAGCCATGGGGTGACAGATACGCAGTATTTT.

The V call is TRBV27, the J call TRBJ2-2; no reliable D call. CDR1 MNHEY and CDR2 SMNVEV come from the germline V gene (reference sequence). The V end lost 7 bases, the J end lost 2 bases, and 11 bases lay between the germline ends. The CDR3 has 14 amino acids. The CDR3 sequence: CASTRRLNTGELFF. Written as DNA, the CDR3 is TGTGCCAGCACCAGACGGCTCAACACCGGGGAGCTGTTTTTT.

The chain joins TRBV5-6 to TRBJ1-2; 8 bases align to TRBD1. V lost 3 bases, J lost 2 bases, and 6 bases stayed unmatched. Germline loops: CDR1 SGHDT, CDR2 YYEEEE. The CDR3 spans 15 residues. CDR3: CASSYPRTGNYGYTF. As DNA, the CDR3 is TGTGCCAGCAGCTACCCCCGGACAGGGAACTATGGCTACACCTTC.

The genes are TRBV6-1 and TRBJ2-5, with TRBD2 matching over 12 bases. Trimming took 10 bases from V and 2 from J; bases not matched to a gene: 2. Germline values: CDR1 MNHNS, CDR2 SASEGT. This CDR3 has 13 amino acids. The CDR3 DNA sequence: TGTGCCATAGGACTAGCGGGACAAGAGACCCAGTACTTC. Its protein is CAIGLAGQETQYF.

The chain uses TRBV5-1 and TRBJ1-2; perhaps TRBD1 as D (5 bases). Between the trimmed V and J ends, which lost 0 bases and 0 bases, there was a span of 9 bases. Germline assignment: CDR1 SGHRS and CDR2 YFSETQ. This CDR3 has 15 residues. The CDR3 region is CASSLGDGTNYGYTF. The CDR3 DNA reads as TGCGCCAGCAGCTTGGGGGACGGGACTAACTATGGCTACACCTTC.

A few counts support this clone. The chain uses TRBV13 and TRBJ1-1; tentatively, D is TRBD1 (5 bases). Between the trimmed V and J ends, which lost 6 bases and 5 bases, there was a span of 13 bases. In germline, CDR1 is PRHDT, CDR2 FYEKMQ (reference sequence). This CDR3 is 13 amino acids long. CDR3 coding DNA: TGTGCCAGCAGTCGCGACAGAGAGACTGAAGCTTTCTTT. Translation gives CASSRDRETEAFF.

This clone was seen only once. The chain joins TRBV6-1 to TRBJ1-2; 9 bases are shared with TRBD1. Trimming cost V 4 bases and J 4 bases; bases outside gene matches: 13. This CDR3 contains 17 residues. Looked up from germline, CDR1 is MNHNS and CDR2 is SASEGT. CDR3 nucleotide sequence: TGTGCCAGCAGTGCCGATTACCGGGACAGGGAGGGCTATGGCTACACCTTC. Translated, it gives CASSADYRDREGYGYTF.

This chain joins TRBV11-3 and TRBJ2-7, with D perhaps matching TRBD2 (7 bases). The V end lost 4 bases, the J end lost 4 bases, and 23 bases lay between the germline ends. Germline assignment: CDR1 SGHNT and CDR2 YENEEA. The CDR3 is 17 amino acids. For the CDR3, the DNA is TGTGCCAGCAGCTCGGGGGGACCAGGGGCTCGAGGGTACGAGCAGTACTTC. Its translation: CASSSGGPGARGYEQYF.

In DNA, the CDR3 is TGTGCCAGCAACCCTCCCGAGATCTCCTACGAGCAGTACTTC. Amino acids: CASNPPEISYEQYF. The chain recombines TRBV7-9 with TRBJ2-5; no clear D gene. The J call could be wrong; TRBJ2-7 is a better fit for the DNA end. The CDR3 contains 14 residues. Germline values: CDR1 SEHNR, CDR2 FQNEAQ (reference sequence).

CDR3 loop: CASSAQRDTYEQYF. As DNA, the CDR3 is TGTGCCAGCAGCGCTCAGCGGGATACCTACGAGCAGTACTTC. This sequence joins TRBV9 and TRBJ2-7, with 7 nucleotides matching TRBD2. Germline-derived CDR1 and CDR2 are SGDLS and YYNGEE. This CDR3 is built from 14 residues. After removal of 3 bases from V and 2 bases from J, the junction contained 5 bases not matched to a gene.

The J gene is TRBJ2-5, the V gene TRBV30; tentative D call: TRBD1 (6 bases). This CDR3 contains 14 residues. The V gene lost 4 bases and the J gene lost 4 bases, with 16 bases spanning the gap. Germline V gene lookup returns CDR1 GTSNPN and CDR2 SVGIG (reference sequence). The chain's CDR3 is CAWKQGQYRETQYF. CDR3 in DNA: TGTGCCTGGAAACAAGGACAGTACAGAGAGACCCAGTACTTC.

The chain is built from TRBV9 and TRBJ2-5, with D unclear. Trimming took 0 bases from V and 5 from J, leaving 14 bases between them. Germline values: CDR1 SGDLS, CDR2 YYNGEE. The CDR3 extends over 15 amino acids. The CDR3 DNA sequence: TGTGCCAGCAGCGTAGTAGTGGGGAAGGTGGAGACCCAGTACTTC. Translation gives CASSVVVGKVETQYF. The variable domain in full, with the rest retrieved from reference TRBV9 and TRBJ2-5, is DSGVTQTPKHLITATGQRVTLRCSPRSGDLSVYWYQQSLDQGLQFLIQYYNGEERAKGNILERFSAQQFPDLHSELNLSSLELGDSALYFCASSVVVGKVETQYFGPGTRLLVL.

The chain is built from TRBV7-3 and TRBJ2-3; 8 bases agree with TRBD1. CDR3 length: 14 residues. CDR1 SGHTA and CDR2 FQGTGA come from the germline V gene. The trim removed 5 bases at V and 4 bases at J, leaving 5 bases unmatched. The CDR3 is CASSIGQGADTQYF. CDR3 coding DNA: TGTGCCAGCAGCATCGGACAGGGCGCAGATACGCAGTATTTT.

This clone was seen a single time. This chain joins TRBV30 and TRBJ1-2; D may be TRBD1 (5 bases). Germline V gene sequence: CDR1 GTSNPN, CDR2 SVGIG (reference sequence). Trimming removed 5 bases from V and 0 bases from J, with 10 bases in between. The CDR3 has 13 amino acids. The CDR3 sequence is CAWAQGSNYGYTF. The CDR3 DNA is TGTGCCTGGGCCCAGGGTTCTAACTATGGCTACACCTTC.